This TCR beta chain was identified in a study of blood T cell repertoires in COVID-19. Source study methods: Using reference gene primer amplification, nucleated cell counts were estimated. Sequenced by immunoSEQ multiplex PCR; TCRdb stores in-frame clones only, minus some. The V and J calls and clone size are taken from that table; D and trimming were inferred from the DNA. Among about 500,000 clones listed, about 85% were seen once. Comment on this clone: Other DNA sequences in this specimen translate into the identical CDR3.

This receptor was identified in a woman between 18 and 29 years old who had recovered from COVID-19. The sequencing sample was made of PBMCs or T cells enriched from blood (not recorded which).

The DNA of the CDR3 is TGCGCCAGCAGCTTGGGAACAGGCACAGATACGCAGTATTTT. Encoded protein: CASSLGTGTDTQYF. V and J are TRBV5-1 and TRBJ2-3; D is uncertain. Trimming left V 0 bases short and J 1 base short, with 6 bases between. CDR1 and CDR2 (germline): SGHRS, YFSETQ. The CDR3 contains 14 residues.